This TCR beta chain was found in a study of T cell repertoires in cytomegalovirus infection (dated by TCRdb to 2018 to 2020). With respect to the entire study: Recently identified HLA-C-restricted CMV epitopes, whose presentation resists viral immunomodulation, were targeted by peptide stimulations together with well-studied HLA-B-restricted epitopes. Because public TCR beta signatures pointed to carriage of CMV infection together with the matching HLA type, the HLA type of each donor mattered for the analysis.

Notes on this clonotype: Its antigen target is currently unknown. Base qualities are not at hand, and no much larger clone is one base apart.

What the authors observed across the whole study: The ex vivo response was dominated by HLA-C-restricted CMV-specific TCR beta clonotypes, which also provided the single most frequent clonotype in two of eight donors. In both this cohort and an independent cohort of 300 to 450 donors, the cumulative frequency of public TCR beta family members distinguished carriers of CMV infection plus the relevant HLA type.

Interpreted using the paper, the treatment or condition label stands for: in vitro stimulation with specific CMV peptide epitopes to enrich CMV-specific T cells. Sequencing instrument: Illumina HiSeq 1500. TCRdb reprocessed the public reads (quality trimming at Q25 with fastp, clone calling with MiXCR) and kept in-frame beta chains. Identical CDR3 proteins give one entry, which carries the most common genes and DNA. The table for this sample lists roughly 990,000 distinct CDR3 sequences; around 31% of them were counted only once. Jointly, the top ten make up roughly 13% of the sample. Including the terminal cysteine and phenylalanine, the CDR3 comprises 13 residues. Here the CDR3 DNA is all that survives: 39 bases in frame from base 1. The trim is 0 bases for V and 10 bases for J, with a gap of 11 bases between the germline ends. The germline V gene yields MNHEY for CDR1 and SVGAGI for CDR2.

Recombination connected TRBV6-5 to TRBJ2-3, with the D gene uncertain. This clonotype was sampled from a human donor in good health (CMV status not recorded). Some clones in this sample may be carry-over from other donors' samples. The sequencing used cultured CD8+ T cells from PBMCs, collected from culture after CMV antigen stimulation. Here is the DNA: TGTGCCAGCAGTTACTCCCCTGCTGGAGCGCAGTATTTT. Its protein product is CASSYSPAGAQYF.